This TCR beta chain was captured by sequencing in a study of T-cell reconstitution after alpha-beta-depleted transplantation in children. Germline CDR1 LNHNV, CDR2 YYDKDF (reference sequence). The CDR3 spans 17 residues. The V segment lost 5 bases and the J segment 7 bases; nucleotides outside the gene matches: 14. With respect to this clonotype: The antigen is not known.

The study, taken as a whole, reports: For some patients, TCRbeta diversity was high at day 60 because of recipient T cells and thymic progenitors that survived. T-cell counts and diversity at one year post-transplant came mainly from newly produced T cells. Reportedly, roughly two months post-transplant, alpha-beta T cells arose from several hundred expanded graft clones.

As it was prepared, the TCRbeta library received unique molecular identifiers. TCRdb reprocessed the PCR reads with MiXCR, giving one entry per CDR3 protein. This table holds around 450,000 distinct CDR3 sequences, 43% found once. This chain connects TRBV15 to TRBJ2-1, with TRBD2 matching 10 bases. The clonotype was recovered from a girl under 10 years old with aplastic anemia, due to receive a stem cell transplant. The input for sequencing was PBMCs, taken before TCRalphabeta/CD19-depleted stem cell transplant. The CDR3 coding sequence is TGTGCCACCAGCCGAATCGTCCTAGCGGGAGCTACAAATGAGCAGTTCTTC. This codes for CATSRIVLAGATNEQFF.